This is a list of T cell receptor beta chains from one sample in a study of shared T cell receptors in the human thymus. Repertoires were generated with immunoSEQ multiplex PCR, while TCRdb's copy carries only in-frame clones and drops some. The sample carries almost 550,000 clones, 75% to 80% recorded once. In addition, the sample was reused for a study of human thymus T cells.

The sequenced sample consisted of thymocytes. These receptor sequences come from a boy in the first two years of life with a congenital heart defect. The CDR3 runs from the conserved cysteine through the conserved F or W. The order of the fields is V gene, CDR3 length, D gene, J gene, clone size, CDR3 protein, CDR3 DNA. The D gene is left open where the match is weak. Size is omitted from some rows. Given values are once, few, many or a class for expanded clones.

V gene: TRBV11-2; CDR3 length: 16; D gene: TRBD2; J gene: TRBJ2-7; clone size: .; CDR3 protein: CASSAFGGAYSYEQYF; CDR3 DNA: TGTGCCAGCAGCGCGTTCGGGGGGGCGTACTCCTACGAGCAGTACTTC
V gene: TRBV7-9; CDR3 length: 18; D gene: .; J gene: TRBJ2-5; clone size: .; CDR3 protein: CASSLGLESSPHLETQYF; CDR3 DNA: TGTGCCAGCAGCTTAGGTCTCGAGAGCTCTCCTCACTTGGAGACCCAGTACTTC
V gene: TRBV14; CDR3 length: 15; D gene: .; J gene: TRBJ2-7; clone size: .; CDR3 protein: CASSQEDRGANEQYF; CDR3 DNA: TGTGCCAGCAGCCAAGAGGACCGTGGGGCAAACGAGCAGTACTTC
V gene: TRBV29-1; CDR3 length: 13; D gene: .; J gene: TRBJ1-1; clone size: .; CDR3 protein: CSVGSGQNTEAFF; CDR3 DNA: TGCAGCGTAGGGAGTGGCCAGAACACTGAAGCTTTCTTT
V gene: TRBV15; CDR3 length: 20; D gene: TRBD2; J gene: TRBJ2-3; clone size: .; CDR3 protein: CATSSTGTSGSLRGTDTQYF; CDR3 DNA: TGTGCCACCAGCAGTACCGGGACTAGCGGCTCCCTTCGGGGCACAGATACGCAGTATTTT
V gene: TRBV5-5; CDR3 length: 16; D gene: .; J gene: TRBJ2-1; clone size: .; CDR3 protein: CASSLLLASTYNEQFF; CDR3 DNA: TGTGCCAGCAGCTTGTTGCTAGCGAGTACCTACAATGAGCAGTTCTTC
V gene: TRBV6-1; CDR3 length: 13; D gene: .; J gene: TRBJ2-7; clone size: .; CDR3 protein: CASSGRGSYEQYF; CDR3 DNA: TGTGCCAGCAGTGGCAGGGGCTCTTACGAGCAGTACTTC
V gene: TRBV9; CDR3 length: 17; D gene: TRBD2; J gene: TRBJ2-1; clone size: .; CDR3 protein: CASSVADSGMPEDEQFF; CDR3 DNA: TGTGCCAGCAGCGTTGCGGATAGCGGGATGCCCGAGGATGAGCAGTTCTTC
V gene: TRBV15; CDR3 length: 16; D gene: TRBD2; J gene: TRBJ2-3; clone size: .; CDR3 protein: CATSGRSGRAADTQYF; CDR3 DNA: TGTGCCACCAGCGGAAGAAGCGGGAGGGCCGCAGATACGCAGTATTTT
V gene: TRBV6-1; CDR3 length: 13; D gene: .; J gene: TRBJ1-2; clone size: .; CDR3 protein: CASSVQLNYGYTF; CDR3 DNA: TGTGCCAGCAGTGTACAGCTTAACTATGGCTACACCTTC
V gene: TRBV7-9; CDR3 length: 15; D gene: .; J gene: TRBJ1-2; clone size: .; CDR3 protein: CASSHGPLANYGYTF; CDR3 DNA: TGTGCCAGCAGCCACGGTCCATTAGCTAACTATGGCTACACCTTC
V gene: TRBV4-3; CDR3 length: 18; D gene: .; J gene: TRBJ2-1; clone size: few; CDR3 protein: CASSQARPTSLYFGEQFF; CDR3 DNA: TGCGCCAGCAGCCAAGCGCGCCCGACTAGTCTCTATTTTGGGGAGCAGTTCTTC
V gene: TRBV6-1; CDR3 length: 15; D gene: TRBD1; J gene: TRBJ2-1; clone size: .; CDR3 protein: CASSERTGVHNEQFF; CDR3 DNA: TGTGCCAGCAGTGAAAGGACAGGGGTCCACAATGAGCAGTTCTTC
V gene: TRBV4-3; CDR3 length: 20; D gene: TRBD2; J gene: TRBJ2-2; clone size: .; CDR3 protein: CASSPRTTSGRAWDTGELFF; CDR3 DNA: TGCGCCAGCAGTCCGCGAACGACTAGCGGGAGGGCCTGGGACACCGGGGAGCTGTTTTTT
V gene: TRBV28; CDR3 length: 13; D gene: .; J gene: TRBJ2-7; clone size: .; CDR3 protein: CASSFWTAYEQYF; CDR3 DNA: TGTGCCAGCAGTTTCTGGACAGCCTACGAGCAGTACTTC
V gene: TRBV27; CDR3 length: 16; D gene: .; J gene: TRBJ2-2; clone size: .; CDR3 protein: CASSPRPGVHAGELFF; CDR3 DNA: TGTGCCAGCAGTCCCCGTCCAGGGGTCCACGCCGGGGAGCTGTTTTTT
V gene: TRBV14; CDR3 length: 15; D gene: TRBD2; J gene: TRBJ2-5; clone size: .; CDR3 protein: CASSGRALVSETQYF; CDR3 DNA: TGTGCCAGCAGCGGGAGGGCCCTAGTCAGCGAGACCCAGTACTTC
V gene: TRBV4-3; CDR3 length: 15; D gene: .; J gene: TRBJ1-2; clone size: .; CDR3 protein: CASSQSTGPDSGYTF; CDR3 DNA: TGCGCCAGCAGCCAGAGTACAGGGCCGGACTCCGGCTACACCTTC
V gene: TRBV28; CDR3 length: 17; D gene: TRBD2; J gene: TRBJ2-1; clone size: .; CDR3 protein: CASSLNAWGLDLNEQFF; CDR3 DNA: TGTGCCAGCAGTTTAAATGCTTGGGGACTAGATCTAAATGAGCAGTTCTTC
V gene: TRBV7-7; CDR3 length: 14; D gene: .; J gene: TRBJ2-5; clone size: .; CDR3 protein: CASSIQGHWETQYF; CDR3 DNA: TGTGCCAGCAGTATTCAGGGACACTGGGAGACCCAGTACTTC
V gene: TRBV30; CDR3 length: 14; D gene: TRBD1; J gene: TRBJ1-2; clone size: .; CDR3 protein: CAWTRTGEGYGYTF; CDR3 DNA: TGTGCCTGGACCAGGACAGGGGAGGGGTATGGCTACACCTTC
V gene: TRBV15; CDR3 length: 15; D gene: .; J gene: TRBJ2-7; clone size: .; CDR3 protein: CATSRDRGWPYEQYF; CDR3 DNA: TGTGCCACCAGCAGAGATAGGGGGTGGCCTTACGAGCAGTACTTC
V gene: TRBV28; CDR3 length: 14; D gene: TRBD2; J gene: TRBJ2-7; clone size: .; CDR3 protein: CASSFRTSTYEQYF; CDR3 DNA: TGTGCCAGCAGTTTCCGGACTAGCACCTACGAGCAGTACTTC
V gene: TRBV18; CDR3 length: 16; D gene: TRBD1; J gene: TRBJ2-7; clone size: .; CDR3 protein: CASSRGQGGLRYEQYF; CDR3 DNA: TGTGCCAGCTCACGGGGACAGGGAGGTTTAAGGTACGAGCAGTACTTC
V gene: TRBV30; CDR3 length: 20; D gene: .; J gene: TRBJ2-1; clone size: .; CDR3 protein: CAWSVKLALGLHHSYNEQFF; CDR3 DNA: TGTGCCTGGAGCGTCAAACTAGCTCTGGGGCTACACCACTCCTACAATGAGCAGTTCTTC
V gene: TRBV9; CDR3 length: 15; D gene: TRBD2; J gene: TRBJ2-1; clone size: .; CDR3 protein: CASSVEGLGSVEQFF; CDR3 DNA: TGTGCCAGCAGCGTAGAGGGACTAGGGTCGGTTGAGCAGTTCTTC
V gene: TRBV30; CDR3 length: 14; D gene: TRBD1; J gene: TRBJ1-1; clone size: .; CDR3 protein: CAWSKQGLNTEAFF; CDR3 DNA: TGTGCCTGGAGTAAACAGGGGCTGAACACTGAAGCTTTCTTT
V gene: TRBV4-3; CDR3 length: 15; D gene: TRBD2; J gene: TRBJ2-7; clone size: .; CDR3 protein: CASSQVLAGTYEQYF; CDR3 DNA: TGCGCCAGCAGCCAAGTTCTAGCGGGAACCTACGAGCAGTACTTC
V gene: TRBV7-3; CDR3 length: 18; D gene: TRBD1; J gene: TRBJ2-6; clone size: few; CDR3 protein: CASSLTPTQGAGANVLTF; CDR3 DNA: TGTGCCAGCAGCTTAACGCCAACACAGGGGGCTGGGGCCAACGTCCTGACTTTC
V gene: TRBV2; CDR3 length: 16; D gene: .; J gene: TRBJ2-5; clone size: .; CDR3 protein: CATGLWGLVNKETQYF; CDR3 DNA: TGTGCCACCGGACTCTGGGGACTGGTTAATAAAGAGACCCAGTACTTC
V gene: TRBV27; CDR3 length: 17; D gene: .; J gene: TRBJ2-1; clone size: .; CDR3 protein: CASSQAGYPSSYNEQFF; CDR3 DNA: TGTGCCAGCAGTCAAGCAGGGTACCCCAGCTCCTACAATGAGCAGTTCTTC
V gene: TRBV7-8; CDR3 length: 16; D gene: .; J gene: TRBJ1-1; clone size: .; CDR3 protein: CASNADMGFGDTEAFF; CDR3 DNA: TGTGCCAGCAACGCAGATATGGGGTTCGGGGACACTGAAGCTTTCTTT
V gene: TRBV28; CDR3 length: 14; D gene: TRBD1; J gene: TRBJ1-2; clone size: .; CDR3 protein: CASQDRGLFYGYTF; CDR3 DNA: TGTGCCAGTCAAGACAGGGGTTTATTCTATGGCTACACCTTC
V gene: TRBV5-8; CDR3 length: 14; D gene: .; J gene: TRBJ1-1; clone size: .; CDR3 protein: CASSYKQGNTEAFF; CDR3 DNA: TGTGCCAGCAGTTATAAACAGGGGAACACTGAAGCTTTCTTT
V gene: TRBV4-1; CDR3 length: 18; D gene: .; J gene: TRBJ2-3; clone size: .; CDR3 protein: CASSQGTNGSLSTDTQYF; CDR3 DNA: TGCGCCAGCAGCCAAGGAACGAACGGGAGCCTAAGCACAGATACGCAGTATTTT
V gene: TRBV20-1; CDR3 length: 10; D gene: .; J gene: TRBJ1-1; clone size: .; CDR3 protein: CSAPEAQAFF; CDR3 DNA: TGCAGTGCCCCCGAGGCACAAGCTTTCTTT
V gene: TRBV4-1; CDR3 length: 15; D gene: .; J gene: TRBJ2-5; clone size: .; CDR3 protein: CASSQVLYRQETQYF; CDR3 DNA: TGCGCCAGCAGCCAAGTACTTTACAGACAAGAGACCCAGTACTTC
V gene: TRBV30; CDR3 length: 13; D gene: TRBD1; J gene: TRBJ1-2; clone size: .; CDR3 protein: CAWRDRGTYGYTF; CDR3 DNA: TGTGCCTGGAGGGACAGGGGAACGTATGGCTACACCTTC
V gene: TRBV6-5; CDR3 length: 14; D gene: .; J gene: TRBJ2-7; clone size: few; CDR3 protein: CASSYHGVSYEQYF; CDR3 DNA: TGTGCCAGCAGTTACCACGGGGTCTCCTACGAGCAGTACTTC
V gene: TRBV19; CDR3 length: 17; D gene: .; J gene: TRBJ2-6; clone size: .; CDR3 protein: CASSILIRGCGANVLTF; CDR3 DNA: TGTGCCAGTAGTATTCTTATCCGCGGATGCGGGGCCAACGTCCTGACTTTC
V gene: TRBV9; CDR3 length: 17; D gene: TRBD2; J gene: TRBJ2-6; clone size: .; CDR3 protein: CASSPGGLASGANVLTF; CDR3 DNA: TGTGCCAGCAGCCCGGGGGGACTGGCCTCTGGGGCCAACGTCCTGACTTTC
V gene: TRBV7-6; CDR3 length: 14; D gene: .; J gene: TRBJ2-7; clone size: .; CDR3 protein: CASSPSGRVYEQYF; CDR3 DNA: TGTGCCAGCAGCCCCAGCGGAAGGGTCTACGAGCAGTACTTC
V gene: TRBV5-1; CDR3 length: 14; D gene: .; J gene: TRBJ1-4; clone size: .; CDR3 protein: CASSFGQGREKLFF; CDR3 DNA: TGCGCCAGCAGCTTCGGCCAGGGAAGGGAAAAACTGTTTTTT
V gene: TRBV4-3; CDR3 length: 16; D gene: TRBD1; J gene: TRBJ2-1; clone size: .; CDR3 protein: CASSQRDRVSYNEQFF; CDR3 DNA: TGCGCCAGCAGCCAACGGGACAGGGTCTCCTACAATGAGCAGTTCTTC
V gene: TRBV19; CDR3 length: 14; D gene: .; J gene: TRBJ2-1; clone size: .; CDR3 protein: CASTRGPWYNEQFF; CDR3 DNA: TGTGCCAGTACGCGTGGGCCTTGGTACAATGAGCAGTTCTTC
V gene: TRBV7-2; CDR3 length: 14; D gene: TRBD2; J gene: TRBJ2-4; clone size: .; CDR3 protein: CASSPRGGEDIQYF; CDR3 DNA: TGTGCCAGCAGCCCAAGGGGAGGGGAGGACATTCAGTACTTC
V gene: TRBV11-2; CDR3 length: 16; D gene: .; J gene: TRBJ1-4; clone size: .; CDR3 protein: CASSLVRQATNEKLFF; CDR3 DNA: TGTGCCAGCAGCTTAGTAAGACAGGCAACTAATGAAAAACTGTTTTTT
V gene: TRBV29-1; CDR3 length: 13; D gene: TRBD1; J gene: TRBJ2-7; clone size: few; CDR3 protein: CSVLDRVDYEQYF; CDR3 DNA: TGCAGCGTCCTCGACAGGGTGGACTACGAGCAGTACTTC
V gene: TRBV7-9; CDR3 length: 14; D gene: .; J gene: TRBJ2-1; clone size: .; CDR3 protein: CASSLAGVYNEQFF; CDR3 DNA: TGTGCCAGCAGCTTAGCGGGAGTGTACAATGAGCAGTTCTTC
V gene: TRBV4-1; CDR3 length: 19; D gene: TRBD1; J gene: TRBJ1-1; clone size: .; CDR3 protein: CASSQDGAAGQGRTTEAFF; CDR3 DNA: TGCGCCAGCAGCCAAGATGGGGCGGCGGGACAGGGAAGAACCACTGAAGCTTTCTTT
V gene: TRBV19; CDR3 length: 15; D gene: TRBD2; J gene: TRBJ2-2; clone size: .; CDR3 protein: CASSTREGRTGELFF; CDR3 DNA: TGTGCCAGTAGTACCCGGGAGGGTCGGACCGGGGAGCTGTTTTTT
V gene: TRBV28; CDR3 length: 15; D gene: TRBD1; J gene: TRBJ2-7; clone size: .; CDR3 protein: CASSYETGVPAEQYF; CDR3 DNA: TGTGCCAGCAGTTACGAGACAGGGGTTCCTGCCGAGCAGTACTTC
V gene: TRBV4-3; CDR3 length: 17; D gene: TRBD2; J gene: TRBJ2-1; clone size: few; CDR3 protein: CASSQDRRTSGDNEQFF; CDR3 DNA: TGCGCCAGCAGCCAAGATAGGCGGACTAGCGGGGACAATGAGCAGTTCTTC